The entry below describes one T cell receptor beta chain. Its target is unknown. The sample originates from a study of cytomegalovirus exposure and HLA in healthy donors. Study details: Previous work identified roughly 110 million unique TCR beta sequences from around 200 million T cells. Study-wide findings and caveats: Researchers left out some V segments, among them TRBV6-2 and TRBV6-3, as indistinguishable.

Per germline, CDR1 SGHDT and CDR2 YYEEEE. The CDR3 totals 16 residues. V lost 4 bases and J 5 bases, leaving 16 bases between the germline ends. The study ran its PCR with 60 Vbeta and 13 Jbeta primers. Clones were read by immunoSEQ multiplex PCR, and TCRdb kept only the in-frame ones, dropping some. The table includes under 150,000 clones, over 55% detected once. The sample was PBMCs. The clonotype comes from a man aged 18 to 30 in good health and CMV-seropositive. The chain combines TRBV5-6 with TRBJ1-6, with D perhaps matching TRBD1 (5 bases). Here the CDR3 DNA reads TGTGCCAGCAGCCCGACCGGGGGTTCCAATAATTCACCCCTCCACTTT. This translates into CASSPTGGSNNSPLHF.